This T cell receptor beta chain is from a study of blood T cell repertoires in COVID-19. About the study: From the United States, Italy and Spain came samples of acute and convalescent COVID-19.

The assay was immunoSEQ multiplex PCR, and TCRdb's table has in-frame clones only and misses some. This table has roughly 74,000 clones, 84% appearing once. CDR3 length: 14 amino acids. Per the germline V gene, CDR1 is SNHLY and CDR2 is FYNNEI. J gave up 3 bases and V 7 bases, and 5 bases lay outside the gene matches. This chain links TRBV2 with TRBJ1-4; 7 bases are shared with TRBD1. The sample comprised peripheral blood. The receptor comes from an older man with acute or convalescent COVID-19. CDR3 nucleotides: TGTGCCAGCAATATACAGGGGTCTAATGAAAAACTGTTTTTT. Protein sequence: CASNIQGSNEKLFF.